Shown below are 8 T cell receptor beta chains from a single sample sequenced in a study of identical twins. TCRdb itself ran the 5' RACE reads through MiXCR, one entry per CDR3 protein. This table has some 730,000 distinct CDR3 sequences, about 18% appearing once. The same sample was also studied in work on T cells expressing NK-cell markers.

The sequenced material came from PBMCs. These receptor sequences come from a woman aged 18-29 years in good health.

The rearrangement uses TRBV11-3 and TRBJ1-3; D not certain. The CDR3 is 12 amino acids. The germline V and J ends were trimmed by 1 base and 8 bases, with 6 bases remaining between them. Germline assignment: CDR1 SGHNT and CDR2 YENEEA. The CDR3 region is CASSLGGHTIYF. CDR3 coding DNA: TGTGCCAGCAGCTTAGGAGGACACACCATATATTTT.

A few counts support this clonotype. The CDR3 DNA is TGTGCCAGCAGCGTAGGGGATCCCTACGAGCAGTACTTC. Residues: CASSVGDPYEQYF. The chain combines TRBV9 with TRBJ2-7; D not resolved. Per the germline V gene, CDR1 is SGDLS and CDR2 is YYNGEE. The CDR3 extends over 13 amino acids. Trimming took 0 bases from V and 2 from J, leaving 6 bases between them.

This clonotype turned up a few times. CDR3: CASSQYLIQETQYF. The CDR3 DNA is TGTGCCAGCAGCCAATATCTGATCCAAGAGACCCAGTACTTC. The genes are TRBV3-1 and TRBJ2-5; no reliable D call. Per germline, CDR1 LGHDT and CDR2 YNNKEL (reference sequence). V was cut by 2 bases and J by 1 base, with 8 bases left in between. CDR3 size: 14 residues.

This clonotype was counted only a few times. The chain combines TRBV20-1 with TRBJ2-7, with D tentatively TRBD1 (5 bases). Germline CDR1 reads DFQATT; CDR2 reads SNEGSKA (reference sequence). The CDR3 sequence is 14 residues long. V dropped 5 bases and J dropped 3 bases, with 17 bases sitting between them. For the CDR3, the DNA is TGCAGTGCTCACAGAAAGACCGACAGCTACGAGCAGTACTTC. Amino acid sequence: CSAHRKTDSYEQYF.

This clonotype was counted a few times. V gene TRBV25-1 combines with J gene TRBJ1-4; perhaps TRBD1 as D (5 bases). V lost 1 base and J lost 8, with 14 bases in between. From germline, CDR1 is MGHDK and CDR2 SYGVNS. CDR3 length equals 15 residues. For the CDR3, the DNA is TGTGCCAGCAGTGAATTCGGAGGGGAGGGAGAAAAACTGTTTTTT. Its translation: CASSEFGGEGEKLFF. Full variable domain (missing parts from reference TRBV25-1 and TRBJ1-4): EADIYQTPRYLVIGTGKKITLECSQTMGHDKMYWYQQDPGMELHLIHYSYGVNSTEKGDLSSESTVSRIRTEHFPLTLESARPSHTSQYLCASSEFGGEGEKLFFGSGTQLSVL.

This clonotype came up a few times. The rearrangement uses TRBV7-2 and TRBJ1-4; D not resolved. Germline-derived CDR1 and CDR2 are SGHTA and FQGNSA. CDR3 size: 14 residues. V lost 1 base to trimming and J lost 9 bases, with 12 bases between them. This CDR3 reads CASSLGVSDKKLFF. Here the CDR3 DNA reads TGTGCCAGCAGCTTAGGGGTGTCGGATAAAAAACTGTTTTTT.

This clonotype has just a few counts. J is TRBJ2-4 and V is TRBV10-1, with D perhaps assigned TRBD1 or TRBD2 (5 bases each). V lost 0 bases, J lost 9 bases, and 9 bases lay in between. There are 13 residues in the CDR3. The germline CDR1 and CDR2 sequences are WNHNN and SYGVQD (reference sequence). CDR3 sequence reads: CASSESQGRIQYF. The CDR3 DNA follows: TGCGCCAGCAGTGAGTCTCAGGGACGCATTCAGTACTTC.

The chain recombines TRBV9 with TRBJ1-2; D unclear. V was pared by 0 bases and J by 2 bases, with 8 bases between. Germline V gene lookup returns CDR1 SGDLS and CDR2 YYNGEE. This CDR3 is 14 amino acids long. In nucleotides, the CDR3 is TGTGCCAGCAGCGTAGAGCCAGAGAACTATGGCTACACCTTC. Translating gives CASSVEPENYGYTF.